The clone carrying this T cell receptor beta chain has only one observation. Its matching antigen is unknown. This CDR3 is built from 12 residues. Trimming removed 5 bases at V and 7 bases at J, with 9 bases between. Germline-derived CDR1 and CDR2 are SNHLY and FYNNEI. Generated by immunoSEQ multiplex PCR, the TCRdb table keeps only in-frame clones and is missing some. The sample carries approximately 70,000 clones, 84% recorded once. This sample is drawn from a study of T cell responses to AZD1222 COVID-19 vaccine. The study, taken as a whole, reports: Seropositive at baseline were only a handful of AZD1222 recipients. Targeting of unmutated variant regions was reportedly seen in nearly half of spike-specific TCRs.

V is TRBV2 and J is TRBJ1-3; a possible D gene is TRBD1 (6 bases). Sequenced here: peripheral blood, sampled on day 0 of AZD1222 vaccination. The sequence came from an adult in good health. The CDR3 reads CASSYRENTIYF. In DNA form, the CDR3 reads TGTGCCAGCAGTTACAGGGAGAACACCATATATTTT.